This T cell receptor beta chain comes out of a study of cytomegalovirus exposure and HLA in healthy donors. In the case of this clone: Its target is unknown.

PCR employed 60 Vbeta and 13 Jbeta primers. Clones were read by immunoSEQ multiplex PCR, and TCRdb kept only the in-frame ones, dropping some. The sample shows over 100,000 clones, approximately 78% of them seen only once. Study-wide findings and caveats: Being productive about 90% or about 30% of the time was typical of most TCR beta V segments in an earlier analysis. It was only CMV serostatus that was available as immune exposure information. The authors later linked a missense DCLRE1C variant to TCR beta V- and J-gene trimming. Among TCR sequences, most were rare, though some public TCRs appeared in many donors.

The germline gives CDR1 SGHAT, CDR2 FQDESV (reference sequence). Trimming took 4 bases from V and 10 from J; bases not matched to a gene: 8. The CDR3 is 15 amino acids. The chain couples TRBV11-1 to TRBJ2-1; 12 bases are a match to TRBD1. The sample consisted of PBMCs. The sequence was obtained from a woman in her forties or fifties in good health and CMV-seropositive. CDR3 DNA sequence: TGTGCCAGCAGCTCCCGGGACAGGGGGCTCTGGGAGCAGTTCTTC. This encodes CASSSRDRGLWEQFF.